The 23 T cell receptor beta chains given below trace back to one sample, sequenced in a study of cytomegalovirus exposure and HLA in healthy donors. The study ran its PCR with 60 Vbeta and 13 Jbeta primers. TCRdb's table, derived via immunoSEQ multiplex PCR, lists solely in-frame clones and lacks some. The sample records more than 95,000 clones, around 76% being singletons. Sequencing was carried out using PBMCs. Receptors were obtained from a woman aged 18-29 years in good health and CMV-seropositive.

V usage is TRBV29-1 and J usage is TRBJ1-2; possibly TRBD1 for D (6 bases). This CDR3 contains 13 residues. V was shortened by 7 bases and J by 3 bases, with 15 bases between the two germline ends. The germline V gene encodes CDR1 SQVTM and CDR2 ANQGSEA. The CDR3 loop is CSATGTTDYGYTF. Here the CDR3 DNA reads TGCAGCGCCACCGGGACAACCGACTATGGCTACACCTTC.

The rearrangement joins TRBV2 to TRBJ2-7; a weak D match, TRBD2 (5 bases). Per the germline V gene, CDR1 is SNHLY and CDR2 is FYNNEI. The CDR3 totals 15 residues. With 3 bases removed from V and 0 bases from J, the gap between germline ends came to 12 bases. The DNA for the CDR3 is TGTGCCAGCAGTGACGAGGGAATGATCTCCTACGAGCAGTACTTC. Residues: CASSDEGMISYEQYF.

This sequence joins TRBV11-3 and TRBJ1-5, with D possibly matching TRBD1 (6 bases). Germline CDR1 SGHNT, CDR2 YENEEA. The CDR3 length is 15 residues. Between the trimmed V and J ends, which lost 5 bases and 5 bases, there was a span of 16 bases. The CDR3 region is CASSPGGHSDQPQHF. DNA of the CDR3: TGTGCCAGCAGCCCCGGGGGGCACTCCGATCAGCCCCAGCATTTT.

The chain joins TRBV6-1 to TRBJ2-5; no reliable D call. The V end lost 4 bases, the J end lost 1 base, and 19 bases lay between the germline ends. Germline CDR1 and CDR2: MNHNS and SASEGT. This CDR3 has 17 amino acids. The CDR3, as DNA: TGTGCCAGCAGTGGGTGGCAAGCTGAGGTCGGCCAAGAGACCCAGTACTTC. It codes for CASSGWQAEVGQETQYF.

CDR3 protein: CASSYRYTDTQYF. CDR3 bases: TGTGCCAGCAGTTACCGTTATACAGATACGCAGTATTTT. This chain links TRBV6-5 with TRBJ2-3; D is unclear. Germline V gene lookup returns CDR1 MNHEY and CDR2 SVGAGI. The CDR3 consists of 13 residues. V was pared by 2 bases and J by 3 bases, with 6 bases between.

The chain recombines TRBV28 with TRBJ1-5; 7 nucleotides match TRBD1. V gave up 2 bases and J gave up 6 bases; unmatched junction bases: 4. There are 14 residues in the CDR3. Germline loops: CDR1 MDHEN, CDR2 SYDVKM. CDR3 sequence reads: CASSLAQGGQPQHF. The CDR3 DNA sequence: TGTGCCAGCAGTTTAGCCCAGGGGGGTCAGCCCCAGCATTTT.

As DNA, the CDR3 is TGTGCCAGCACCTTGGACTGGCAAGAGACCCAGTACTTC. Its translation is CASTLDWQETQYF. The rearrangement uses TRBV2 and TRBJ2-5, with a tentative D call TRBD2 (5 bases). The CDR3 extends over 13 amino acids. Trimming took 7 bases from V and 2 from J, leaving 11 bases between them. CDR1 is SNHLY and CDR2 is FYNNEI in the germline V gene.

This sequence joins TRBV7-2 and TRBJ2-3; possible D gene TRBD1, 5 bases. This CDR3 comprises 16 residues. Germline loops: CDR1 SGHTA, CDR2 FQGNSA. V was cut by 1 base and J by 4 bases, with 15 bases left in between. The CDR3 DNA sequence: TGTGCCAGCAGCTTAGAAGCGCGAAGGGGCCCAGATACGCAGTATTTT. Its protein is CASSLEARRGPDTQYF.

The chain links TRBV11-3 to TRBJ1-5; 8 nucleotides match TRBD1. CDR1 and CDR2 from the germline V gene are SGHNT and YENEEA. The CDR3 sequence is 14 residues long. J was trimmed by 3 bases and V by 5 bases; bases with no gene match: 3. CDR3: CASSRTGLNQPQHF. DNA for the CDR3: TGTGCCAGCAGCCGGACAGGGCTCAATCAGCCCCAGCATTTT.

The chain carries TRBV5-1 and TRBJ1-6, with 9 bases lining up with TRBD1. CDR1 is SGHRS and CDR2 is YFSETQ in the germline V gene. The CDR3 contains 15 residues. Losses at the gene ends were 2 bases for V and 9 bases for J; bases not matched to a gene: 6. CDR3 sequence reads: CASSFAPGQGSPLHF. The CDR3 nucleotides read TGCGCCAGCAGCTTTGCCCCGGGACAGGGTTCACCCCTCCACTTT.

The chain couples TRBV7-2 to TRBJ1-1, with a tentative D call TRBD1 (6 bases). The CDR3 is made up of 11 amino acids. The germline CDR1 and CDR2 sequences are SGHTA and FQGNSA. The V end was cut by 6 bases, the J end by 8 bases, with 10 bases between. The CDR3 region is CASSDRLEAFF. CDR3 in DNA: TGTGCCAGCAGTGACAGGTTGGAAGCTTTCTTT.

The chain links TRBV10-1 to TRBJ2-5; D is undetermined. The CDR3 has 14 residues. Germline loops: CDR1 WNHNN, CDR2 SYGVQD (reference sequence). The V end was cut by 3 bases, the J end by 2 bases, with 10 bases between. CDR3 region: CASSDSTGQETQYF. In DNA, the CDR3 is TGCGCCAGCAGTGATAGCACTGGACAAGAGACCCAGTACTTC.

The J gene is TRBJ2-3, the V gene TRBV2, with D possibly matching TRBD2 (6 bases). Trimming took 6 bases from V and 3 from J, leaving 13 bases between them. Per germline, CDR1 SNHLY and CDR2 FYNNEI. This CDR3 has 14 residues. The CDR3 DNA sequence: TGTGCCAGCAGGCCGATGGGGGGAACAGATACGCAGTATTTT. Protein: CASRPMGGTDTQYF.

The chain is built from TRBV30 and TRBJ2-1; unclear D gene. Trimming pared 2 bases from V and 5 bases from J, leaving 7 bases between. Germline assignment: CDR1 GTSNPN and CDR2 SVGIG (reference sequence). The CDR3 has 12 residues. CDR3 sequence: CAWSSHNNEQFF. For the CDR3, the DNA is TGTGCCTGGAGTTCCCACAACAATGAGCAGTTCTTC. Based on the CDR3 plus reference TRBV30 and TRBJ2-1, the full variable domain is SQTIHQWPATLVQPVGSPLSLECTVEGTSNPNLYWYRQAAGRGLQLLFYSVGIGQISSEVPQNLSASRPQDRQFILSSKKLLLSDSGFYLCAWSSHNNEQFFGPGTRLTVL.

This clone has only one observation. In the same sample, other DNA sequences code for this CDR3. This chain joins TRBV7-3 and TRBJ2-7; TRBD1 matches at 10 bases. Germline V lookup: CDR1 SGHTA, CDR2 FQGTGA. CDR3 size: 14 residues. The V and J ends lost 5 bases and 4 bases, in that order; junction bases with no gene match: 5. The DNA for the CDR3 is TGTGCCAGCAGCCCGGGACAGGGGAAATACGAGCAGTACTTC. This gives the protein CASSPGQGKYEQYF.

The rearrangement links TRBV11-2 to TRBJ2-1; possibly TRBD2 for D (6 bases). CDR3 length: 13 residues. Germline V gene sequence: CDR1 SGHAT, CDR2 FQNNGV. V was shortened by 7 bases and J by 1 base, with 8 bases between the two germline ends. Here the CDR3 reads CASTGTSYNEQFF. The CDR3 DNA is TGTGCCAGCACCGGGACTTCCTACAATGAGCAGTTCTTC.

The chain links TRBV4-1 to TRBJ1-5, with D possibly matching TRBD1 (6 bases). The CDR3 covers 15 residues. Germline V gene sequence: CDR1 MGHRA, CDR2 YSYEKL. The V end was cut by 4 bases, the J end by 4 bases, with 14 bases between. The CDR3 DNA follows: TGCGCCAGCAGCCCCCTAGGGGGTTTGAATCAGCCCCAGCATTTT. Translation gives CASSPLGGLNQPQHF.

The CDR3 loop is CASSKGRASGGTSTDTQYF. The CDR3 DNA follows: TGCGCCAGCTCCAAAGGAAGGGCTAGCGGGGGGACTAGCACAGATACGCAGTATTTT. This chain joins TRBV5-1 and TRBJ2-3; TRBD2 matches at 11 bases. V shed 7 bases, J shed 0 bases, and the junction held 16 bases outside the gene matches. Germline V gives CDR1 SGHRS, CDR2 YFSETQ. This CDR3 region has 19 residues.

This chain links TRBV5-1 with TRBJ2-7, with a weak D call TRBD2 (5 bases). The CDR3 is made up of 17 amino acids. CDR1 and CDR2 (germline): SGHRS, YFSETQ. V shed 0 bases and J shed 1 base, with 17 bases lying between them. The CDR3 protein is CASSLGGGLALSYEQYF. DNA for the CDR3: TGCGCCAGCAGCTTGGGAGGAGGCCTCGCACTGTCCTACGAGCAGTACTTC.

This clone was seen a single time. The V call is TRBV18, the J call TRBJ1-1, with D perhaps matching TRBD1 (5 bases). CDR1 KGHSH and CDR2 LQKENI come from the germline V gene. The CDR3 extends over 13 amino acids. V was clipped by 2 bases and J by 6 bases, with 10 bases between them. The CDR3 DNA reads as TGTGCCAGCTCACCAGGGGCTTCGGCTGAAGCTTTCTTT. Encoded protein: CASSPGASAEAFF.

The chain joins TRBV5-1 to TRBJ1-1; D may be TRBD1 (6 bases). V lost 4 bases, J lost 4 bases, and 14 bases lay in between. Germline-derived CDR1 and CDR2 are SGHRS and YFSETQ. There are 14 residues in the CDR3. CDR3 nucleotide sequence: TGCGCCAGCAGCACAACAGGGCACTTCACTGAAGCTTTCTTT. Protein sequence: CASSTTGHFTEAFF.

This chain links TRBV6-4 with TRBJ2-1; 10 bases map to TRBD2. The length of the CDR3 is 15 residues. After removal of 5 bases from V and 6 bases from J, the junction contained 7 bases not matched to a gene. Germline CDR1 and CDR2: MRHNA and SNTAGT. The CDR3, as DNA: TGTGCCAGCAGTCAGTTAGCGGGGGGTCGCAATGAGCAGTTCTTC. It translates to CASSQLAGGRNEQFF.

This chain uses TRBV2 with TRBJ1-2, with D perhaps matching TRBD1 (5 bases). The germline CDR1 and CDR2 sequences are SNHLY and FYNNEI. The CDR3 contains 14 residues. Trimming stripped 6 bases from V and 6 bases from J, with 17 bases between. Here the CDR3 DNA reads TGTGCCAGCAGCCTGACAGTAGTTGTTGATGGCTACACCTTC. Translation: CASSLTVVVDGYTF.